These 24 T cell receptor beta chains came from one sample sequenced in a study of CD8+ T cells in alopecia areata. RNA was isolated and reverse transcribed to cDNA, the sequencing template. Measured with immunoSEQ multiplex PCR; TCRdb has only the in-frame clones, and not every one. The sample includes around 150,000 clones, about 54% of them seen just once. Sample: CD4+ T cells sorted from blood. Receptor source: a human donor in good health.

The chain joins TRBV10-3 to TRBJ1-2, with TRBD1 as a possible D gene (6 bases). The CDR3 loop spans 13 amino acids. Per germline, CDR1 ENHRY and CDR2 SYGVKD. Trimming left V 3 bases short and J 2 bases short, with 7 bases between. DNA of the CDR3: TGTGCCATCAGTGAAAGGGGGAACTATGGCTACACCTTC. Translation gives CAISERGNYGYTF.

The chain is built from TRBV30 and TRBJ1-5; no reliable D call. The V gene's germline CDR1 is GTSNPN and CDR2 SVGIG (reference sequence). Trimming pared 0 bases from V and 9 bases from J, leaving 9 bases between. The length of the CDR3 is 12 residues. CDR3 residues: CAWSVGLAPQHF. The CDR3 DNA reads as TGTGCCTGGAGTGTAGGTCTGGCGCCCCAGCATTTT.

DNA of the CDR3: TGTGCCATCAGTCTGACTAGAGACTACGAGCAGTACTTC. Residues: CAISLTRDYEQYF. The rearrangement uses TRBV10-3 and TRBJ2-7, with TRBD2 as a possible D gene (6 bases). The V gene's germline CDR1 is ENHRY and CDR2 SYGVKD. V lost 5 bases and J lost 3, with 11 bases in between. The CDR3 has 13 amino acids.

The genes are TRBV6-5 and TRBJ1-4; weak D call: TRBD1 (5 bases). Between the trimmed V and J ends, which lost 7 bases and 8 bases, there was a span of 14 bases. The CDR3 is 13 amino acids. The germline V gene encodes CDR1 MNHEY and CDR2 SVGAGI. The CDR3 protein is CASTVVWGEKLFF. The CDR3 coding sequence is TGTGCCAGCACAGTGGTTTGGGGGGAAAAACTGTTTTTT.

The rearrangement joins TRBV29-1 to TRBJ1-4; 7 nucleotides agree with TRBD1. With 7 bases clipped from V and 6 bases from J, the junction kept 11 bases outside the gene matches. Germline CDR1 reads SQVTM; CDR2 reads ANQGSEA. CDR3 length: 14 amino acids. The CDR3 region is CSAQGGARYEKLFF. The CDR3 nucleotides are TGCAGCGCTCAGGGGGGCGCACGGTATGAAAAACTGTTTTTT.

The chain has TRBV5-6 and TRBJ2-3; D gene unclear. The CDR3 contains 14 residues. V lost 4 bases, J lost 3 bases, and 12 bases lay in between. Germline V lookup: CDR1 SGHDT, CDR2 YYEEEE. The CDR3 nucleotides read TGTGCCAGCAGCGCGTTCCAAGAAACAGATACGCAGTATTTT. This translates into CASSAFQETDTQYF.

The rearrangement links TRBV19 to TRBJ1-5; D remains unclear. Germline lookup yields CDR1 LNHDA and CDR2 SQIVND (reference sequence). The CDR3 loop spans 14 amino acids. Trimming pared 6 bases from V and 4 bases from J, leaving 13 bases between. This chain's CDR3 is CASRSGRWNQPQHF. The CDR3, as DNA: TGTGCCAGTAGGTCCGGGCGGTGGAATCAGCCCCAGCATTTT. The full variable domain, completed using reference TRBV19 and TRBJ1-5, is DGGITQSPKYLFRKEGQNVTLSCEQNLNHDAMYWYRQDPGQGLRLIYYSQIVNDFQKGDIAEGYSVSREKKESFPLTVTSAQKNPTAFYLCASRSGRWNQPQHFGDGTRLSIL.

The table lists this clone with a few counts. The CDR3 bases are TGTGCCAGTAGTGAAACTAGCGGGAGGGCCTCCGAGCAGTACTTC. This codes for CASSETSGRASEQYF. This chain uses TRBV19 with TRBJ2-7; 13 bases are a match to TRBD2. The CDR3 is 15 amino acids. Looked up from germline, CDR1 is LNHDA and CDR2 is SQIVND (reference sequence). J lost 6 bases, V lost 5 bases, and 7 bases had no gene match.

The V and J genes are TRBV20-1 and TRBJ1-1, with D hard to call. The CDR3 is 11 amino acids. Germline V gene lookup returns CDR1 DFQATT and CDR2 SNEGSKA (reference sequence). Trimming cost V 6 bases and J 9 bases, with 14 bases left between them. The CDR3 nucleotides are TGCAGTGCCGTTCTGAAACCCCAAGCTTTCTTT. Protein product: CSAVLKPQAFF.

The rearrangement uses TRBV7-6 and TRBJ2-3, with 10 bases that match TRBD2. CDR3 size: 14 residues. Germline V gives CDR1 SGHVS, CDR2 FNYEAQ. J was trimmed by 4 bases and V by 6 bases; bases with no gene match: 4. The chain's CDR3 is CASSRGTSADTQYF. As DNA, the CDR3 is TGTGCCAGCAGTCGTGGGACTAGCGCAGATACGCAGTATTTT.

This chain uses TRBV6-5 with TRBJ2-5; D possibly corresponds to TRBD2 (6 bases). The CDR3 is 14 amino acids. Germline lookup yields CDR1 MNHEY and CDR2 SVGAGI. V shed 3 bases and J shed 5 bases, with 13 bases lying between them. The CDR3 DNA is TGTGCCAGCAGTTATCAAGCGGGCTTGGAGACCCAGTACTTC. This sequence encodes CASSYQAGLETQYF.

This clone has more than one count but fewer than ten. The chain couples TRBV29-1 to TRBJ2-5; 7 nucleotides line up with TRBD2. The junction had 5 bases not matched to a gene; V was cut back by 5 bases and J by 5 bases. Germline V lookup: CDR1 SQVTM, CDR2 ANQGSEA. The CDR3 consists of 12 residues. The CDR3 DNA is TGCAGCGTTTTGGACGGGGGGGAGACCCAGTACTTC. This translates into CSVLDGGETQYF.

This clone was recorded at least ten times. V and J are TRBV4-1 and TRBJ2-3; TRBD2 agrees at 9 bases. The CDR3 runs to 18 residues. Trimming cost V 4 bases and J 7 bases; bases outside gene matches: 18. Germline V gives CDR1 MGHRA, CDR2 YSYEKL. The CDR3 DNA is TGCGCCAGCAGCCTCCGAACAACCGGGACTAGCAACCCAAATACGCAGTATTTT. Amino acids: CASSLRTTGTSNPNTQYF.

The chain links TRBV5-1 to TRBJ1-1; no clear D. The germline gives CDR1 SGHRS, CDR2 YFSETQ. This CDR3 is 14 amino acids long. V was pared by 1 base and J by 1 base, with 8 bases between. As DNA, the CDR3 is TGCGCCAGCAGCTTGTCGGCGGGGAACACTGAAGCTTTCTTT. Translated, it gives CASSLSAGNTEAFF.

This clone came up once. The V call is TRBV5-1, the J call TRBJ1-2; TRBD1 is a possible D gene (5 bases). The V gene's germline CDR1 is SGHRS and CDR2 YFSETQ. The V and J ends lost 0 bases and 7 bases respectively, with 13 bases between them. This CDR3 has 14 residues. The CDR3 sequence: CASSLDPGRSGYTF. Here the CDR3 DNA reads TGCGCCAGCAGCTTGGATCCAGGGCGATCTGGCTACACCTTC.

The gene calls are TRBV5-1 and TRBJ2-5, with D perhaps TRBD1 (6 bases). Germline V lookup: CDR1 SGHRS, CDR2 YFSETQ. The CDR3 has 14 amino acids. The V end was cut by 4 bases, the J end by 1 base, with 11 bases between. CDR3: CASSRRTVQETQYF. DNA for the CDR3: TGCGCCAGCAGCCGCCGGACAGTCCAAGAGACCCAGTACTTC. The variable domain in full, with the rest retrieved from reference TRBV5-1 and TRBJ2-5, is KAGVTQTPRYLIKTRGQQVTLSCSPISGHRSVSWYQQTPGQGLQFLFEYFSETQRNKGNFPGRFSGRQFSNSRSEMNVSTLELGDSALYLCASSRRTVQETQYFGPGTRLLVL.

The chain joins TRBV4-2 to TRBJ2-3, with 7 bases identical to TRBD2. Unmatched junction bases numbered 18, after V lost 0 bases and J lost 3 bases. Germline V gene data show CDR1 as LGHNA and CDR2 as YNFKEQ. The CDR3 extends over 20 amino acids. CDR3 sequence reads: CASSQEMTSGSGIRTDTQYF. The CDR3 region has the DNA TGTGCCAGCAGCCAAGAGATGACCTCAGGGAGCGGGATTAGAACAGATACGCAGTATTTT.

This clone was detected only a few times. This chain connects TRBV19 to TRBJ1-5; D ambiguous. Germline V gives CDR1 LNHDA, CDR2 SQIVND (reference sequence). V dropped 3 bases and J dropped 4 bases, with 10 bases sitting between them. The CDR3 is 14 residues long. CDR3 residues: CASSIKRANQPQHF. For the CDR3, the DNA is TGTGCCAGTAGTATTAAACGGGCTAATCAGCCCCAGCATTTT.

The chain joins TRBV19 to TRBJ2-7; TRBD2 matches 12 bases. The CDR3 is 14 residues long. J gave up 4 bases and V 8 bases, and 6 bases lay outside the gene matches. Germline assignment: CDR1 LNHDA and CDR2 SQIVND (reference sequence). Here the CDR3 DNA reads TGTGCCAGTTCCCTAGCGGGAGGGCCTTACGAGCAGTACTTC. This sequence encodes CASSLAGGPYEQYF.

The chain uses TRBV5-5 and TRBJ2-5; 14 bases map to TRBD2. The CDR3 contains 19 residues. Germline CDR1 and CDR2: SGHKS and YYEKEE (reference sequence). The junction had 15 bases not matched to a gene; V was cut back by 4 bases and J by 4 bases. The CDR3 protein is CASSQYPGLAGVSLETQYF. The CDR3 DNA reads TGTGCCAGCAGCCAATATCCGGGACTAGCGGGAGTGTCGCTAGAGACCCAGTACTTC. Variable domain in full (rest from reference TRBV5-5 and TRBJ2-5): DAGVTQSPTHLIKTRGQQVTLRCSPISGHKSVSWYQQVLGQGPQFIFQYYEKEERGRGNFPDRFSARQFPNYSSELNVNALLLGDSALYLCASSQYPGLAGVSLETQYFGPGTRLLVL.

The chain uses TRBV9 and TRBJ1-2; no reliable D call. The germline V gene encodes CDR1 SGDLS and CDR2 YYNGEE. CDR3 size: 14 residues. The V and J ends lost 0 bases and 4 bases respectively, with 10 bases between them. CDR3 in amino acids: CASSVAEGSYGYTF. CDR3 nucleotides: TGTGCCAGCAGCGTAGCGGAGGGATCCTATGGCTACACCTTC.

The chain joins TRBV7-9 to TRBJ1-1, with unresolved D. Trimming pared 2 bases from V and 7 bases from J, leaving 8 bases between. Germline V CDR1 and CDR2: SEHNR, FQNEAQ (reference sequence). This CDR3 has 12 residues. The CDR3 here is CASSLRDIEAFF. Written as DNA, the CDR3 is TGTGCCAGCAGCTTAAGAGATATTGAAGCTTTCTTT.

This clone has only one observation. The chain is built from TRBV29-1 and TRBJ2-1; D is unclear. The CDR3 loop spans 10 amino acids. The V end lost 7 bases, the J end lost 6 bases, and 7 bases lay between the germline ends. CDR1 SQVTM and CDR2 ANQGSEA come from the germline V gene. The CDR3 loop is CSGFSNEQFF. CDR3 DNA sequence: TGCAGCGGCTTCAGCAATGAGCAGTTCTTC.

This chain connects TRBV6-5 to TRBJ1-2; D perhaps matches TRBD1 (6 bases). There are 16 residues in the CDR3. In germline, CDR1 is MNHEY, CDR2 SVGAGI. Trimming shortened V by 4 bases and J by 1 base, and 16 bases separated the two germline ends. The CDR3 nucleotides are TGTGCCAGCAGTTCGGGGGCGCCTCCTCATAACTATGGCTACACCTTC. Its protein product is CASSSGAPPHNYGYTF.